This T cell receptor (beta chain) was captured by sequencing in a study of T cell responses to AZD1222 COVID-19 vaccine. The germline gives CDR1 SGHTA, CDR2 FQGTGA. V lost 6 bases and J 4 bases, leaving 13 bases between the germline ends. CDR3 length: 15 residues. Profiling relied on immunoSEQ multiplex PCR, and the TCRdb table lists in-frame clones only, not all of them. The sample contains roughly 150,000 clones, around nine tenths of which appear only once. Study-wide results and caveats: Spike-wide coverage was observed for vaccine-associated CD4 TCRs, with dominant responses at 160-218 and 743-854. Among the donors, most were white British and more were female, and clonal diversity was possibly underestimated.

Concerning this clone: Its specificity is not known.

Source: peripheral blood, taken 28 days after the second AZD1222 dose. The chain joins TRBV7-3 to TRBJ1-6; D possibly corresponds to TRBD1 (5 bases). The source of this sequence is an adult who received the AZD1222 COVID-19 vaccine. As DNA, the CDR3 is TGTGCCAGCAGTACCGGACGGGGGTATAATTCACCCCTCCACTTT. Protein: CASSTGRGYNSPLHF.